Below are 24 T cell receptor beta chains sequenced from a single sample in a study of vaccination effects on CD4 cells after COVID-19. Before sequencing, viral peptide pools were used by the ViraFEST assay to expand antigen-specific CD4+ T cells. Culture proceeded for approximately 10 days, and CD4+ T cells were then isolated. Documented for the person is a PCR-confirmed SARS-CoV-2 infection occurring between March and December 2020. Which antigens these TCRs recognize remains unknown. Clones were read by immunoSEQ multiplex PCR, and TCRdb kept only the in-frame ones, dropping some. The table shows 20,000 to 30,000 clones, with 75% to 80% occurring only once. This sample comprised CD4+ T cells from PBMCs cultured with HCoV-NL63 spike peptides, obtained before COVID-19 vaccination. These receptors were taken from a human donor who had a prior SARS-CoV-2 infection.

The rearrangement links TRBV6-5 to TRBJ1-4; 7 bases map to TRBD1. The CDR3 is 14 residues long. The junction had 4 bases not matched to a gene; V was cut back by 2 bases and J by 7 bases. Germline V gives CDR1 MNHEY, CDR2 SVGAGI. The CDR3 loop reads CASSYRNRGEKLFF. Here the CDR3 DNA reads TGTGCCAGCAGTTACCGTAACAGGGGTGAAAAACTGTTTTTT.

The genes are TRBV20-1 and TRBJ2-1; unclear D gene. The CDR3 totals 15 residues. CDR1 and CDR2 (germline): DFQATT, SNEGSKA (reference sequence). The ends were cut back, 3 bases at V and 2 bases at J, with 14 bases in the middle. Written as DNA, the CDR3 is TGCAGTGCTAGTACGCCCTCCGGTACCTACAATGAGCAGTTCTTC. Protein product: CSASTPSGTYNEQFF.

The chain uses TRBV11-1 and TRBJ2-2; tentatively, D is TRBD2 (6 bases). CDR1 and CDR2 (germline): SGHAT, FQDESV (reference sequence). V was shortened by 3 bases and J by 3 bases, with 11 bases between the two germline ends. The CDR3 is 15 amino acids. CDR3 sequence: CASSFDPSDTGELFF. CDR3 bases: TGTGCCAGCAGCTTTGATCCTAGCGACACCGGGGAGCTGTTTTTT.

This chain uses TRBV10-3 with TRBJ2-2; 7 bases match TRBD1. The V gene end was trimmed by 8 bases and the J gene end by 6 bases; junction bases not matched to a gene: 6. CDR1 and CDR2 (germline): ENHRY, SYGVKD. The CDR3 has 13 amino acids. The CDR3 sequence: CAIGQDRSGELFF. The CDR3 coding sequence is TGTGCCATCGGACAGGACAGGTCCGGGGAGCTGTTTTTT.

The gene calls are TRBV30 and TRBJ1-3; no definite D call. Looked up from germline, CDR1 is GTSNPN and CDR2 is SVGIG (reference sequence). This CDR3 contains 15 residues. Trimming took 3 bases from V and 0 from J, leaving 12 bases between them. The CDR3 DNA reads as TGTGCCTGGAGGGCCTGGCACAACTCTGGAAACACCATATATTTT. Translated: CAWRAWHNSGNTIYF.

This sequence joins TRBV10-2 and TRBJ2-5; either TRBD1 or TRBD2 may fit D (5 bases each). Germline CDR1 reads WSHSY; CDR2 reads SAAADI. The CDR3 length is 14 residues. Trimming removed 7 bases from V and 5 bases from J, with 17 bases in between. The CDR3 is CASTGGNLLETQYF. The CDR3 DNA sequence: TGCGCCAGCACTGGGGGTAATCTCCTCGAGACCCAGTACTTC.

This clone is medium-sized (0.01 to 0.1%) in the sample. The chain recombines TRBV11-2 with TRBJ2-3; possible D gene TRBD2, 6 bases. Germline V gene lookup returns CDR1 SGHAT and CDR2 FQNNGV. V was trimmed by 3 bases and J by 0 bases, leaving 13 bases between them. This CDR3 is 16 amino acids long. CDR3 loop: CASSFTGTPSTDTQYF. The CDR3 DNA sequence: TGTGCCAGCAGCTTCACCGGGACTCCGAGCACAGATACGCAGTATTTT.

This rearrangement joins TRBV30 to TRBJ2-7, with 7 bases fitting TRBD1. Germline assignment: CDR1 GTSNPN and CDR2 SVGIG (reference sequence). The CDR3 loop spans 11 amino acids. This CDR3 reads CSTGQNYEQYF. The DNA of the CDR3 is TGTTCCACGGGACAGAACTACGAGCAGTACTTC. Based on the CDR3 plus reference TRBV30 and TRBJ2-7, the full variable domain is SQTIHQWPATLVQPVGSPLSLECTVEGTSNPNLYWYRQAAGRGLQLLFYSVGIGQISSEVPQNLSASRPQDRQFILSSKKLLLSDSGFYLCSTGQNYEQYFGPGTRLTVT.

The V and J genes are TRBV5-4 and TRBJ2-7; 10 positions match TRBD2. With 6 bases clipped from V and 3 bases from J, the junction kept 15 bases outside the gene matches. This CDR3 has 17 residues. Germline V lookup: CDR1 SGHNT, CDR2 YYREEE (reference sequence). CDR3 DNA sequence: TGTGCCAGCACCGATTCAGTAGCGGGAGGAGGGAACTACGAGCAGTACTTC. It codes for CASTDSVAGGGNYEQYF.

The chain links TRBV5-1 to TRBJ2-2; D unclear. CDR1 is SGHRS and CDR2 is YFSETQ in the germline V gene. The CDR3 totals 14 residues. V lost 2 bases and J 4 bases, leaving 9 bases between the germline ends. The CDR3 protein is CASSFPASTGELFF. The DNA of the CDR3 is TGCGCCAGCAGCTTCCCGGCGAGCACCGGGGAGCTGTTTTTT. The variable domain in full, completed from reference TRBV5-1 and TRBJ2-2, reads KAGVTQTPRYLIKTRGQQVTLSCSPISGHRSVSWYQQTPGQGLQFLFEYFSETQRNKGNFPGRFSGRQFSNSRSEMNVSTLELGDSALYLCASSFPASTGELFFGEGSRLTVL.

J is TRBJ2-7 and V is TRBV5-5; TRBD1 is a possible D gene (6 bases). The CDR3 sequence is 14 residues long. The V end was cut by 4 bases, the J end by 3 bases, with 14 bases between. Germline loops: CDR1 SGHKS, CDR2 YYEKEE (reference sequence). This chain's CDR3 is CASSPKPDSYEQYF. DNA for the CDR3: TGTGCCAGCAGCCCGAAGCCGGACAGCTACGAGCAGTACTTC.

The V and J genes are TRBV6-6 and TRBJ1-2; no definite D call. This CDR3 has 15 residues. Trimming cost V 5 bases and J 5 bases, with 18 bases left between them. Germline loops: CDR1 MNHNY, CDR2 SVGAGI (reference sequence). The CDR3 bases are TGTGCCAGCAGTACCCGACAATGGCTCCTATATGGCTACACCTTC. Residues: CASSTRQWLLYGYTF.

The rearrangement joins TRBV19 to TRBJ1-5, with D possibly being TRBD1 (5 bases). Germline-derived CDR1 and CDR2 are LNHDA and SQIVND (reference sequence). V shed 3 bases and J shed 5 bases, with 8 bases lying between them. The CDR3 extends over 13 amino acids. The CDR3 region has the DNA TGTGCCAGTAGTATGGGCAGGGATCAGCCCCAGCATTTT. It specifies CASSMGRDQPQHF. Looking up the rest from reference TRBV19 and TRBJ1-5 gives the full variable domain: DGGITQSPKYLFRKEGQNVTLSCEQNLNHDAMYWYRQDPGQGLRLIYYSQIVNDFQKGDIAEGYSVSREKKESFPLTVTSAQKNPTAFYLCASSMGRDQPQHFGDGTRLSIL.

The table lists this clone with a few counts. V is TRBV5-4 and J is TRBJ2-2, with 9 positions matching TRBD2. Trimming removed 3 bases from V and 2 bases from J; junction bases left unmatched: 11. Germline CDR1 reads SGHNT; CDR2 reads YYREEE (reference sequence). The CDR3 length is 18 residues. DNA for the CDR3: TGTGCCAGCAGCTCCAACCTCGGACTAGCGATAAACACCGGGGAGCTGTTTTTT. Translating gives CASSSNLGLAINTGELFF.

The rearrangement links TRBV5-1 to TRBJ2-1; 8 bases are shared with TRBD1. This CDR3 is 15 amino acids long. Germline CDR1 reads SGHRS; CDR2 reads YFSETQ. V lost 0 bases and J lost 9; bases outside the gene matches: 8. The CDR3 DNA reads TGCGCCAGCAGCTTGGGCAGGGGGCATTTAGGTGAGCAGTTCTTC. This sequence encodes CASSLGRGHLGEQFF. The full variable domain, rest sourced from reference TRBV5-1 and TRBJ2-1, is KAGVTQTPRYLIKTRGQQVTLSCSPISGHRSVSWYQQTPGQGLQFLFEYFSETQRNKGNFPGRFSGRQFSNSRSEMNVSTLELGDSALYLCASSLGRGHLGEQFFGPGTRLTVL.

For the CDR3, the DNA is TGTGCCATCAGTAACAACAATGAGCAGTTCTTC. Translation gives CAISNNNEQFF. The gene calls are TRBV10-3 and TRBJ2-1; unclear D gene. Trimming took off 5 bases at V and 5 bases at J, with 4 bases between the two ends. This CDR3 is 11 amino acids long. Germline V gives CDR1 ENHRY, CDR2 SYGVKD.

The J gene is TRBJ1-4, the V gene TRBV7-9, with a weak D call TRBD1 (5 bases). The CDR3 sequence is 16 residues long. Germline lookup yields CDR1 SEHNR and CDR2 FQNEAQ (reference sequence). Trimming removed 5 bases at V and 0 bases at J, with 13 bases between. DNA for the CDR3: TGTGCCAGCAGCCGGGGGACGCTGGCAACTAATGAAAAACTGTTTTTT. Its translation: CASSRGTLATNEKLFF.

This clone has only a few counts. The V and J genes are TRBV2 and TRBJ1-6; no definite D call. CDR1 is SNHLY and CDR2 is FYNNEI in the germline V gene. The CDR3 runs to 15 residues. V lost 7 bases and J 4 bases, leaving 14 bases between the germline ends. For the CDR3, the DNA is TGTGCCAGCAAGGTCACAGAAACTTATAATTCACCCCTCCACTTT. Encoded protein: CASKVTETYNSPLHF. The entire variable domain, with the rest obtained from reference TRBV2 and TRBJ1-6, is as follows: EPEVTQTPSHQVTQMGQEVILRCVPISNHLYFYWYRQILGQKVEFLVSFYNNEISEKSEIFDDQFSVERPDGSNFTLKIRSTKLEDSAMYFCASKVTETYNSPLHFGNGTRLTVT.

The chain couples TRBV19 to TRBJ2-2; D might be TRBD1 (5 bases). The CDR3 length is 14 residues. V dropped 2 bases and J dropped 5 bases, with 9 bases sitting between them. The germline gives CDR1 LNHDA, CDR2 SQIVND (reference sequence). The DNA of the CDR3 is TGTGCCAGTAGTATAACCAGGGCGACCGGGGAGCTGTTTTTT. This codes for CASSITRATGELFF.

The chain uses TRBV9 and TRBJ2-3, with a weak D call TRBD1 (6 bases). Germline loops: CDR1 SGDLS, CDR2 YYNGEE. The length of the CDR3 is 17 residues. Trimming stripped 4 bases from V and 2 bases from J, with 20 bases between. The CDR3 protein is CASSTGTLPGVTDTQYF. The CDR3 DNA reads as TGTGCCAGCAGCACCGGGACACTACCTGGGGTCACAGATACGCAGTATTTT.

The chain carries TRBV5-1 and TRBJ1-1; D gene uncertain. Trimming removed 2 bases from V and 0 bases from J, with 5 bases in between. The germline V gene has CDR1 SGHRS and CDR2 YFSETQ. This CDR3 contains 13 residues. CDR3 sequence: CASSFGMNTEAFF. In nucleotides, the CDR3 is TGCGCCAGCAGCTTCGGTATGAACACTGAAGCTTTCTTT. Filled out from reference TRBV5-1 and TRBJ1-1, the complete variable domain reads KAGVTQTPRYLIKTRGQQVTLSCSPISGHRSVSWYQQTPGQGLQFLFEYFSETQRNKGNFPGRFSGRQFSNSRSEMNVSTLELGDSALYLCASSFGMNTEAFFGQGTRLTVV.

The V and J genes are TRBV5-1 and TRBJ2-5; 7 nucleotides line up with TRBD2. V lost 4 bases, J lost 5 bases, and 8 bases stayed unmatched. CDR1 is SGHRS and CDR2 is YFSETQ in the germline V gene. This CDR3 comprises 14 residues. This CDR3 reads CASSRSGIGETQYF. In DNA form, the CDR3 reads TGCGCCAGCAGCCGAAGCGGGATAGGCGAGACCCAGTACTTC.

This chain connects TRBV30 to TRBJ2-2, with D unresolved. The CDR3 has 16 residues. Germline CDR1 and CDR2: GTSNPN and SVGIG (reference sequence). V lost 8 bases to trimming and J lost 3 bases, with 22 bases between them. CDR3 in amino acids: CATSGLTAVDTGELFF. Here the CDR3 DNA reads TGTGCCACGTCTGGGCTGACGGCGGTGGACACCGGGGAGCTGTTTTTT.

The V and J genes are TRBV2 and TRBJ1-5; D remains ambiguous. Germline CDR1 is SNHLY and CDR2 is FYNNEI. The germline V and J ends were trimmed by 0 bases and 7 bases, with 7 bases remaining between them. There are 13 residues in the CDR3. The DNA of the CDR3 is TGTGCCAGCAGTGAAGCAGGTGAGCAGCCCCAGCATTTT. Amino acid sequence: CASSEAGEQPQHF.